This T cell receptor beta chain was identified in a study of cytomegalovirus exposure and HLA in healthy donors. The overall study: T cells numbering around 170 million yielded 117 million unique TCR beta sequences in an earlier analysis.

Study-wide points: Previously analyzed data showed that most TCR beta V segments were productive at a frequency of about 87% or about 30%. Later work found that TCR association rates differed between HLA loci; DRB1 had the most and HLA-C the fewest. In a later analysis, a genetic analysis reported fewer productive-TCR N-insertions in an Asian-associated ancestry cluster than the cohort average.

The junction had 18 bases not matched to a gene; V was cut back by 2 bases and J by 14 bases. The germline gives CDR1 LNHNV, CDR2 YYDKDF (reference sequence). This CDR3 spans 16 amino acids. Worth noting for this clone: What it binds is not known.

With 60 Vbeta and 13 Jbeta primers, the PCR was carried out. The repertoire was sequenced with immunoSEQ multiplex PCR; TCRdb's copy has only in-frame clones and lacks some. The sample has around 120,000 clones; approximately 15% are singletons. This rearrangement joins TRBV15 to TRBJ2-1, with 7 bases that match TRBD2. Input material: PBMCs. The clonotype was recovered from a woman aged 18-29 years in good health and CMV-seronegative. The DNA of the CDR3 is TGTGCCACCAGCAGATTGATCGGGTCGACTAGCTCACCGGAGTTCTTC. It translates to CATSRLIGSTSSPEFF.